The 9 T cell receptor beta chains below were found in one sample sequenced in a study of blood T cells in healthy people across ages (dated by TCRdb to between 2014 and 2016). Libraries were made using 5' RACE. The run used an Illumina HiSeq 2500. A second about 7 to 11 cycle PCR used a sample-barcoded 5' primer and a J-beta primer mix. TCRdb reran the public reads through fastp at Q25 and MiXCR, keeping productive beta chains. Rows are combined by CDR3 protein, so each entry shows the most common genes and DNA. Counted in this sample were 600,000 to 1,000,000 distinct CDR3 sequences; 20% to 25% of them appeared once. Approximately 4% of the sample is taken by the ten largest. The data also belong to a second study, concerning T cells of mothers and their children.

Sequenced: blood. The receptor set was obtained from a boy between 10 and 17 years old in good health.

There are a few counts of this clonotype. The genes are TRBV20-1 and TRBJ2-5, with 10 bases aligning to TRBD2. The length of the CDR3 is 14 residues. Trimming cost V 3 bases and J 4 bases; bases outside gene matches: 5. The germline V gene has CDR1 DFQATT and CDR2 SNEGSKA (reference sequence). The CDR3 region has the DNA TGCAGTGCTAGTTCTAGCGGGAGTAGAGAGACCCAGTACTTC. Its protein is CSASSSGSRETQYF.

The gene calls are TRBV12-3 or TRBV12-4 and TRBJ2-5, with a weak D call TRBD2 (7 bases). Trimming took off 3 bases at V and 4 bases at J, with 15 bases between the two ends. The CDR3 has 15 residues. CDR3 protein: CASSFGGGQRETQYF. CDR3 nucleotide sequence: TGTGCCAGCAGTTTTGGGGGGGGGCAGAGAGAGACCCAGTACTTC.

This clonotype has more than one count but fewer than ten. The rearrangement joins TRBV12-3 or TRBV12-4 to TRBJ2-5, with 8 positions matching TRBD2. V lost 8 bases, J lost 1 base, and 3 bases stayed unmatched. This CDR3 is 13 amino acids long. CDR3 sequence reads: CASLGGGQETQYF. As DNA, the CDR3 is TGTGCCAGCCTCGGGGGGGGCCAAGAGACCCAGTACTTC.

A few counts support this clonotype. J is TRBJ2-3 and V is TRBV10-3; D possibly corresponds to TRBD2 (5 bases). The CDR3 runs to 17 residues. The V gene lost 3 bases and the J gene lost 0 bases, with 16 bases spanning the gap. In germline, CDR1 is ENHRY, CDR2 SYGVKD. CDR3 sequence (DNA): TGTGCCATCAGTGACTCCCTCCCCCGGGATAGCACAGATACGCAGTATTTT. As protein: CAISDSLPRDSTDTQYF.

This clonotype has at least ten counts. V and J are TRBV28 and TRBJ1-5; 7 bases agree with TRBD1. J gave up 2 bases and V 5 bases, and 6 bases lay outside the gene matches. In germline, CDR1 is MDHEN, CDR2 SYDVKM. CDR3 length equals 15 residues. This CDR3 reads CASSLTGARNQPQHF. The CDR3 DNA follows: TGTGCCAGCAGTCTCACAGGGGCACGCAATCAGCCCCAGCATTTT.

This clonotype was counted at least ten times. The chain is built from TRBV25-1 and TRBJ2-7; D is ambiguous. The CDR3 is made up of 12 amino acids. Deletions cut 3 bases from V and 2 bases from J, with 5 bases between. Germline lookup yields CDR1 MGHDK and CDR2 SYGVNS. In DNA form, the CDR3 reads TGTGCCAGCAGTGAGGGAACCTACGAGCAGTACTTC. Protein product: CASSEGTYEQYF.

This clonotype was picked up a small number of times. The genes are TRBV4-2 and TRBJ2-6; 7 positions agree with TRBD1. Germline V gene sequence: CDR1 LGHNA, CDR2 YNFKEQ. This CDR3 has 16 amino acids. Losses at the gene ends were 2 bases for V and 2 bases for J; bases not matched to a gene: 3. The CDR3 here is CASSQTDRAGANVLTF. For the CDR3, the DNA is TGTGCCAGCAGCCAAACTGACAGGGCTGGGGCCAACGTCCTGACTTTC.

The chain couples TRBV3-1 to TRBJ2-7; D gene ambiguous. The CDR3 runs to 14 residues. V was cut by 3 bases and J by 6 bases, with 15 bases left in between. Germline values: CDR1 LGHDT, CDR2 YNNKEL (reference sequence). As DNA, the CDR3 is TGTGCCAGCAGCCAGGGGTCTCTGGTACGCGAGCAGTACTTC. It is translated as CASSQGSLVREQYF.

V is TRBV27 and J is TRBJ1-5; 10 nucleotides match TRBD1. The CDR3 sequence is 14 residues long. V lost 3 bases, J lost 8 bases, and 4 bases stayed unmatched. Per germline, CDR1 MNHEY and CDR2 SMNVEV (reference sequence). CDR3: CASSFRTGGEPQHF. CDR3 in DNA: TGTGCCAGCAGTTTCCGGACAGGGGGGGAGCCCCAGCATTTT.